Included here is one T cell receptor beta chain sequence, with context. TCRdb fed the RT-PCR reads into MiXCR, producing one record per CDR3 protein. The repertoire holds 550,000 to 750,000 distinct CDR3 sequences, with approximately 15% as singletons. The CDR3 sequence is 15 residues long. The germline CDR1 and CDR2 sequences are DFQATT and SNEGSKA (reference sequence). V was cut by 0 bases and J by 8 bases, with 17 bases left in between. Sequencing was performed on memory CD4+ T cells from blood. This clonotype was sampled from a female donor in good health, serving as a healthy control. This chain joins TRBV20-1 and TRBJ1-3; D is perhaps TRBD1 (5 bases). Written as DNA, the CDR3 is TGCAGTGCTAGAGATTGGAGCAGGGACGTGGACACCATATATTTT. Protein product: CSARDWSRDVDTIYF.